These 10 T cell receptor beta chains came from one sample sequenced in a study of low-dose radiotherapy and immunotherapy resistance in tumors. Time point meaning: before trial treatment. TRAV- and TRBV-specific primers, spanning alpha and beta chains, primed first-strand cDNA. The PCR that amplified TCRs ran for about 20 cycles, relying on a constant-region primer and a V-primer adapter. TCRdb re-called the reads with MiXCR, one entry per CDR3 protein. Among 100,000 or so distinct CDR3 sequences, under 10% were seen once, and the ten largest hold under 1.1%. The source material was PBMCs, sampled before treatment. The receptor set was obtained from a male donor with prostate cancer.

This clonotype occurred many times. This sequence joins TRBV28 and TRBJ2-5; TRBD2 aligns across 7 bases. This CDR3 region has 12 residues. Germline V gene lookup returns CDR1 MDHEN and CDR2 SYDVKM. The trim removed 8 bases at V and 9 bases at J, leaving 9 bases unmatched. The DNA for the CDR3 is TGTGCCAGCCGGTCGGGGGGATTGTCCCAGTACTTC. Amino acids: CASRSGGLSQYF.

This clonotype was recorded at least ten times. This chain's CDR3 is CSVEIGGRFNEQFF. The DNA of the CDR3 is TGCAGCGTTGAGATCGGCGGGAGGTTTAATGAGCAGTTCTTC. V gene TRBV29-1 combines with J gene TRBJ2-1, with TRBD2 matching over 8 bases. Germline lookup yields CDR1 SQVTM and CDR2 ANQGSEA. V gave up 3 bases and J gave up 7 bases; unmatched junction bases: 8. The CDR3 consists of 14 residues.

This clonotype came up many times. The chain couples TRBV4-3 to TRBJ1-3; D is undetermined. The V gene lost 0 bases and the J gene lost 4 bases, with 13 bases spanning the gap. Per germline, CDR1 LGHNA and CDR2 YSLEER. The CDR3 sequence is 16 residues long. As DNA, the CDR3 is TGCGCCAGCAGCCAAGATAATTGGGGTAGCGGAAACACCATATATTTT. It yields the protein CASSQDNWGSGNTIYF.

The chain carries TRBV10-3 and TRBJ2-5, with D tentatively TRBD1 or TRBD2 (5 bases each). V was trimmed by 0 bases and J by 10 bases, leaving 15 bases between them. CDR1 and CDR2 (germline): ENHRY, SYGVKD. The CDR3 covers 14 residues. CDR3 nucleotides: TGTGCCATCAGTGAGTCTTCGGACTGGGGGAACCAGTACTTC. Translation gives CAISESSDWGNQYF.

This clonotype was detected ten times or more. The chain has TRBV7-9 and TRBJ1-4; D possibly corresponds to TRBD1 (5 bases). Germline CDR1 SEHNR, CDR2 FQNEAQ (reference sequence). The CDR3 has 15 amino acids. Trimming took off 5 bases at V and 5 bases at J, with 15 bases between the two ends. The CDR3 coding sequence is TGTGCCAGCAGCCCCCTCTGGGACTTAAATGAAAAACTGTTTTTT. As protein: CASSPLWDLNEKLFF.

This clonotype has at least ten counts. This rearrangement joins TRBV5-4 to TRBJ2-1; D is undetermined. V shed 10 bases and J shed 6 bases, with 20 bases lying between them. Germline assignment: CDR1 SGHNT and CDR2 YYREEE (reference sequence). The CDR3 length is 14 residues. The CDR3 DNA sequence: TGTGCCCAAGAGGACGACATCTTAGGCAATGAGCAGTTCTTC. Translating gives CAQEDDILGNEQFF. The variable domain in full, completed from reference TRBV5-4 and TRBJ2-1, reads ETGVTQSPTHLIKTRGQQVTLRCSSQSGHNTVSWYQQALGQGPQFIFQYYREEENGRGNFPPRFSGLQFPNYSSELNVNALELDDSALYLCAQEDDILGNEQFFGPGTRLTVL.

Ten or more counts support this clonotype. V and J are TRBV6-5 and TRBJ1-1; 9 nucleotides align to TRBD1. The CDR3 is made up of 17 amino acids. The J segment lost 3 bases and the V segment lost 2 bases, leaving 10 bases of the junction unmatched. CDR1 is MNHEY and CDR2 is SVGAGI in the germline V gene. CDR3 sequence: CASSYGTGLLGDTEAFF. In DNA form, the CDR3 reads TGTGCCAGCAGTTACGGGACAGGGCTATTGGGGGACACTGAAGCTTTCTTT.

At least ten counts were recorded for this clonotype. The CDR3 is CASSLARGNSYTDTQYF. CDR3 sequence (DNA): TGTGCCAGCAGCTTAGCGCGGGGGAACAGTTACACAGATACGCAGTATTTT. The chain employs TRBV7-2 and TRBJ2-3; TRBD2 matches 7 bases. V lost 0 bases to trimming and J lost 2 bases; unmatched junction nucleotides: 8. From germline, CDR1 is SGHTA and CDR2 FQGNSA. CDR3 size: 17 residues. The full variable domain, completed using reference TRBV7-2 and TRBJ2-3, is GAGVSQSPSNKVTEKGKDVELRCDPISGHTALYWYRQSLGQGLEFLIYFQGNSAPDKSGLPSDRFSAERTGGSVSTLTIQRTQQEDSAVYLCASSLARGNSYTDTQYFGPGTRLTVL.

This clonotype was counted ten times or more. This chain connects TRBV10-3 to TRBJ2-7; 7 bases are a match to TRBD1. The CDR3 is 15 amino acids. Germline CDR1 ENHRY, CDR2 SYGVKD. Unmatched junction bases numbered 8, after V lost 0 bases and J lost 6 bases. CDR3 nucleotides: TGTGCCATCAGTGAGTCGGACAGGACGAAGGGCGAGCAGTACTTC. Its translation is CAISESDRTKGEQYF.

There are many counts of this clonotype. The chain employs TRBV18 and TRBJ2-1; 7 positions agree with TRBD1. Germline V gene lookup returns CDR1 KGHSH and CDR2 LQKENI. After removal of 2 bases from V and 6 bases from J, the junction contained 7 bases not matched to a gene. This CDR3 has 15 residues. CDR3 bases: TGTGCCAGCTCACCAGGACAGGTAGTCGGCAATGAGCAGTTCTTC. It codes for CASSPGQVVGNEQFF. The full variable domain, with the rest looked up from reference TRBV18 and TRBJ2-1, is NAGVMQNPRHLVRRRGQEARLRCSPMKGHSHVYWYRQLPEEGLKFMVYLQKENIIDESGMPKERFSAEFPKEGPSILRIQQVVRGDSAAYFCASSPGQVVGNEQFFGPGTRLTVL.